These 10 T cell receptor beta chains were sequenced from one sample in a study of T cells after yellow fever vaccination. In TCRdb, the 5' RACE reads were re-called with MiXCR into one record per CDR3 protein. The sample holds tens of thousands of distinct CDR3 sequences, 7.1% seen once. The starting material was CD8+ T cells sorted from PBMCs, obtained around 5 days after the first yellow fever vaccination. The receptors derive from a young man who received the YFV17D yellow fever vaccine.

This clonotype was seen only a few times. This rearrangement joins TRBV6-1 to TRBJ2-7; 7 bases are a match to TRBD1. V was clipped by 6 bases and J by 3 bases; unmatched bases: 8. The CDR3 is 14 amino acids. The germline CDR1 and CDR2 sequences are MNHNS and SASEGT. The CDR3 DNA reads TGTGCCAGCAGCCGGGACAGTACCTTCTACGAGCAGTACTTC. Translating gives CASSRDSTFYEQYF.

CDR3 sequence reads: CASSPTGGGRDTEAFF. Here the CDR3 DNA reads TGTGCCAGCAGCCCTACAGGGGGCGGGCGTGACACTGAAGCTTTCTTT. The V gene is TRBV9, the J gene TRBJ1-1; 9 bases line up with TRBD1. After removal of 4 bases from V and 3 bases from J, the junction contained 10 bases not matched to a gene. Per the germline V gene, CDR1 is SGDLS and CDR2 is YYNGEE. There are 16 residues in the CDR3.

This clonotype was found many times. The rearrangement joins TRBV7-6 to TRBJ2-3; no clear D. V dropped 3 bases and J dropped 0 bases, with 1 base sitting between them. The CDR3 sequence is 12 residues long. Germline CDR1 SGHVS, CDR2 FNYEAQ. CDR3 bases: TGTGCCAGCAGCTTTAGCACAGATACGCAGTATTTT. It is translated as CASSFSTDTQYF.

This clonotype was recorded a few times. In DNA, the CDR3 is TGTGCCAGCAGCTTATCGGGGGGGCCCGCAGATACGCAGTATTTT. This codes for CASSLSGGPADTQYF. The chain recombines TRBV7-6 with TRBJ2-3, with 8 positions matching TRBD2. The CDR3 consists of 15 residues. Germline CDR1 is SGHVS and CDR2 is FNYEAQ. The V segment lost 2 bases and the J segment 4 bases; nucleotides outside the gene matches: 5.

The chain employs TRBV11-2 and TRBJ2-1, with 10 bases identical to TRBD2. Germline lookup yields CDR1 SGHAT and CDR2 FQNNGV. This CDR3 comprises 14 residues. J lost 8 bases, V lost 1 base, and 2 bases had no gene match. CDR3 protein: CASSLGSGGDEQFF. Here the CDR3 DNA reads TGTGCCAGCAGCTTAGGGAGCGGGGGGGATGAGCAGTTCTTC.

V is TRBV18 and J is TRBJ1-2, with 8 bases lining up with TRBD1. Trimming cost V 2 bases and J 5 bases; bases outside gene matches: 4. The germline V gene has CDR1 KGHSH and CDR2 LQKENI. This CDR3 spans 14 amino acids. CDR3 nucleotides: TGTGCCAGCTCACCAGGACAGGGTTGGTATGGCTACACCTTC. Its protein is CASSPGQGWYGYTF.

V and J are TRBV7-2 and TRBJ2-1; D ambiguous. The CDR3 has 15 residues. V was shortened by 2 bases and J by 4 bases, with 12 bases between the two germline ends. From germline, CDR1 is SGHTA and CDR2 FQGNSA. CDR3 in DNA: TGTGCCAGCAGCTTACTCGCAGGCCAGTACAATGAGCAGTTCTTC. Translated, it gives CASSLLAGQYNEQFF. Full variable domain (outside the CDR3, taken from reference TRBV7-2 and TRBJ2-1): GAGVSQSPSNKVTEKGKDVELRCDPISGHTALYWYRQSLGQGLEFLIYFQGNSAPDKSGLPSDRFSAERTGGSVSTLTIQRTQQEDSAVYLCASSLLAGQYNEQFFGPGTRLTVL.

This clonotype was counted only a few times. This chain uses TRBV4-1 with TRBJ1-1; no reliable D call. The CDR3 runs 14 residues. The germline V and J ends were trimmed by 1 base and 7 bases, with 13 bases remaining between them. Germline lookup yields CDR1 MGHRA and CDR2 YSYEKL. The DNA for the CDR3 is TGCGCCAGCAGCCAAGGGGTCTTTGAAGGTGAAGCTTTCTTT. This sequence encodes CASSQGVFEGEAFF.

The sample holds many counts of this clonotype. The chain has TRBV9 and TRBJ2-7; possibly TRBD1 or TRBD2 for D (5 bases each). The V gene's germline CDR1 is SGDLS and CDR2 YYNGEE. CDR3 length: 14 residues. Trimming cost V 4 bases and J 2 bases, with 13 bases left between them. CDR3 bases: TGTGCCAGCAGCCCGGGACCGACTCCCTACGAGCAGTACGTC. Protein sequence: CASSPGPTPYEQYV.

This clonotype was detected ten times or more. The chain has TRBV20-1 and TRBJ2-7; D may be TRBD1 (6 bases). This CDR3 has 12 residues. Per the germline V gene, CDR1 is DFQATT and CDR2 is SNEGSKA (reference sequence). V lost 4 bases and J 7 bases, leaving 14 bases between the germline ends. Here the CDR3 reads CSATKTGKEQYV. The CDR3 nucleotides are TGCAGTGCTACGAAGACAGGAAAAGAGCAGTACGTC.